Listed below are T cell receptor beta chains from one sample, sequenced in a study of cytomegalovirus exposure and HLA in healthy donors. The repertoire was sequenced with immunoSEQ multiplex PCR; TCRdb's copy has only in-frame clones and lacks some. This sample has some 150,000 clones, with approximately 88% found just once. The sample consisted of PBMCs. Receptors were obtained from a woman younger than 30 in good health and CMV-seropositive. The CDR3 runs from the conserved cysteine through the conserved F or W. D genes are given only for firm matches. Only some rows state a clone size, as once, few, many or a class for expanded clones.

>NA|TRBD2|TRBJ2-7|TRBV4-1
TGCGCCAGCAGCCAAGGGACTAGCGGGGGAGCCTACGAGCAGTACTTC
CASSQGTSGGAYEQYF
>NA|TRBD1|TRBJ2-7|TRBV6-1
TGTGCCAGCAGTACTCGGGACAGGGCTTTCGAGCAGTACTTC
CASSTRDRAFEQYF
>NA|NA|TRBJ2-7|TRBV4-2
TGTGCCAGCAGCCAAGTGGGGGACTCTTCCTACGAGCAGTACTTC
CASSQVGDSSYEQYF
>NA|NA|TRBJ2-7|TRBV21-1
TGTGCCAGCCGAGGACTAGCGGGAACCTCCTACGAGCAGTACTTC
CASRGLAGTSYEQYF
>NA|NA|TRBJ1-2|TRBV7-8
TGTGCCAGCAGCTTTGGGGCCGCGGGGGGCTACACCTTC
CASSFGAAGGYTF
>NA|NA|TRBJ2-5|TRBV28
TGTGCCAGCAGTACAAGGGGAGGAGAGACCCAGTACTTC
CASSTRGGETQYF
>NA|TRBD2|TRBJ2-1|TRBV30
TGTGCCTCCAGACTAGCGGGAGGTTTAAGTGAGCAGTTCTTC
CASRLAGGLSEQFF
>NA|TRBD1|TRBJ1-1|TRBV9
TGTGCCAGCAGCGTAACAGGGGATGGCACTGAAGCTTTCTTT
CASSVTGDGTEAFF
>once|NA|TRBJ2-3|TRBV11-2
TGTGCCAGCAGCGCGACTATCTCCACAGATACGCAGTATTTT
CASSATISTDTQYF
>NA|TRBD2|TRBJ2-1|TRBV5-6
TGTGCCAGCAGCTGGCTCAAATCCGGGACTAGCGCGATCAATGAGCAGTTCTTC
CASSWLKSGTSAINEQFF
>NA|TRBD2|TRBJ2-7|TRBV15
TGTGCCACCAGCCTAAGACTAGCGGGAGCCTACGAGCAGTACTTC
CATSLRLAGAYEQYF
>NA|NA|TRBJ2-6|TRBV11-3
TGTGCCAGCAGCTTAGAGGGTGAGGGGACATTGTTCTCTGGGGCCAACGTCCTGACTTTC
CASSLEGEGTLFSGANVLTF
>NA|NA|TRBJ1-3|TRBV30
TGTGCCTGGAGGGCTGGGGGGAACTCTGGAAACACCATATATTTT
CAWRAGGNSGNTIYF
>once|TRBD2|TRBJ2-7|TRBV18
TGTGCCAGCTCACCACGAAGCGGGACCGACTACGAGCAGTACTTC
CASSPRSGTDYEQYF
>NA|TRBD2|TRBJ2-7|TRBV12-5
TGTGCTAGTGGAAGCTCTACCGGGACTACTGGCTACGAGCAGTACTTC
CASGSSTGTTGYEQYF
>once|TRBD1|TRBJ2-7|TRBV7-2
TGTGCCAGCAGCTTATCGAAGGGGACAGGCTACGAGCAGTACTTC
CASSLSKGTGYEQYF
>NA|NA|TRBJ2-6|TRBV7-9
TGTGCCAGCAGCCTCCCCCGGCGGGACAGAGTGTCTGGGGCCAACGTCCTGACTTTC
CASSLPRRDRVSGANVLTF
>NA|TRBD2|TRBJ2-7|TRBV15
TGTGCCACCAGCAAAGGTCATAGCGGGTCAACACCGATAAGCTCCTACGAGCAGTACTTC
CATSKGHSGSTPISSYEQYF
>NA|NA|TRBJ2-3|TRBV11-2
TGTGCCAGCGGTAGTAGCACAGATACGCAGTATTTT
CASGSSTDTQYF
>NA|TRBD1|TRBJ2-7|TRBV19
TGTGCCAGTAGTATAATCCAGGGGGTAGGCGAGCAGTACTTC
CASSIIQGVGEQYF
>once|TRBD2|TRBJ2-7|TRBV30
TGTGCCTGGAGTGGACTAGCCTTCGAGCAGTACTTC
CAWSGLAFEQYF
>NA|NA|TRBJ2-5|TRBV9
TGTGCCAGCAGCGTAGCGGACCGAGGGGAGACCCAGTACTTC
CASSVADRGETQYF
>NA|NA|TRBJ1-5|TRBV6-6
TGTGCCAGCAGGCGCCATAGCAATCAGCCCCAGCATTTT
CASRRHSNQPQHF
>NA|NA|TRBJ2-3|TRBV30
TGTGCCTGGAGTGCAAAGACTAGCACAGATACGCAGTATTTT
CAWSAKTSTDTQYF
>once|NA|TRBJ1-2|TRBV6-5
TGTGCCAGCAGTTCCGACAGAGGATATGGCTACACCTTC
CASSSDRGYGYTF
>NA|NA|TRBJ2-7|TRBV4-2
TGTGCCAGCAGCCAACCGTCCCGGGCCTACGAGCAGTACTTC
CASSQPSRAYEQYF
>once|NA|TRBJ2-6|TRBV4-1
TGCGCCAGCAGCCTAACAGGGACCGGGGCCAACGTCCTGACTTTC
CASSLTGTGANVLTF
>NA|TRBD1|TRBJ2-7|TRBV28
TGTGCCAGCAGGACAGGGCGGGTCTACGAGCAGTACTTC
CASRTGRVYEQYF